The 3 T cell receptor beta chains below come from one sample, sequenced in a study of chemoradiotherapy in HPV16-positive cancers. Sequenced by immunoSEQ multiplex PCR; TCRdb stores in-frame clones only, minus some. The data show roughly 15,000 clones, over 70% seen once. Sampling was done from a patient who underwent chemoradiotherapy. These receptors were taken from a human donor with HPV-associated anogenital cancer.

The V call is TRBV20-1, the J call TRBJ2-1, with TRBD2 as a possible D gene (6 bases). Trimming pared 1 base from V and 13 bases from J, leaving 11 bases between. Germline loops: CDR1 DFQATT, CDR2 SNEGSKA (reference sequence). This CDR3 spans 11 amino acids. CDR3: CSARAGTPQFF. The CDR3, as DNA: TGCAGTGCTAGAGCCGGGACTCCCCAGTTCTTC.

The chain links TRBV19 to TRBJ2-7; D remains ambiguous. Trimming took 1 base from V and 1 from J, leaving 14 bases between them. CDR3 length equals 16 residues. Per germline, CDR1 LNHDA and CDR2 SQIVND (reference sequence). CDR3 nucleotide sequence: TGTGCCAGTAGTATAGGTCCGCCGGGCGATTCCTACGAGCAGTACTTC. This translates into CASSIGPPGDSYEQYF.

The CDR3 bases are TGTGCCAGCAGCCGAGAGGGGGATCCGAACACTGAAGCTTTCTTT. Its protein is CASSREGDPNTEAFF. The chain couples TRBV9 to TRBJ1-1; D might be TRBD1 (6 bases). Germline-derived CDR1 and CDR2 are SGDLS and YYNGEE. CDR3 length: 15 amino acids. Trimming took off 4 bases at V and 1 base at J, with 14 bases between the two ends.